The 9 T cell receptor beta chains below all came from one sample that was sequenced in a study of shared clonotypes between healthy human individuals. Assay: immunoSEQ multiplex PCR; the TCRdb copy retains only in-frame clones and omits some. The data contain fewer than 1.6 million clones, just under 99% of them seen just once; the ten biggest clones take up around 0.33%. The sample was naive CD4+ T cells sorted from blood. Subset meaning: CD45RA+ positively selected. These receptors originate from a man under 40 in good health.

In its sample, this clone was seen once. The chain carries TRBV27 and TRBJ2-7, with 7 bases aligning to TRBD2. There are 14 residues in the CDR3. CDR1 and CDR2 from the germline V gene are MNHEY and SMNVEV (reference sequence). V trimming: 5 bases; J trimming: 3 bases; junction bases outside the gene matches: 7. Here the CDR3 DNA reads TGTGCCAGCAGTAGCGGGACTCGAGACTACGAGCAGTACTTC. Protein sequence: CASSSGTRDYEQYF.

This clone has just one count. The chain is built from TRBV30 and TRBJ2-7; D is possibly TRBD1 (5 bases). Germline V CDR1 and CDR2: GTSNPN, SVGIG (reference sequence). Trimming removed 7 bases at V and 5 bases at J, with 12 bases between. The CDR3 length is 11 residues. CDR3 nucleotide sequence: TGTGCCTCAGGGTGGTCTGACGAGCAGTACTTC. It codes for CASGWSDEQYF.

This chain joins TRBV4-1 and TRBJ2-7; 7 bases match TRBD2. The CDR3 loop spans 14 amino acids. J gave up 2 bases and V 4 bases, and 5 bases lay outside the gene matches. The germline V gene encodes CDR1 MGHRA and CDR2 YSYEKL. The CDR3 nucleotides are TGCGCCAGCAGCCGTAGCGGGCAGGCCTACGAGCAGTACTTC. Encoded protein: CASSRSGQAYEQYF.

The CDR3 reads CASSQATSGSYEQYF. The CDR3 DNA reads TGTGCCAGCAGCCAGGCAACTAGCGGGAGTTACGAGCAGTACTTC. V and J are TRBV14 and TRBJ2-7; 11 nucleotides agree with TRBD2. The CDR3 has 15 amino acids. J lost 4 bases, V lost 3 bases, and 5 bases had no gene match. CDR1 and CDR2 from the germline V gene are SGHDN and FVKESK. Full variable domain (remainder filled in from reference TRBV14 and TRBJ2-7): EAGVTQFPSHSVIEKGQTVTLRCDPISGHDNLYWYRRVMGKEIKFLLHFVKESKQDESGMPNNRFLAERTGGTYSTLKVQPAELEDSGVYFCASSQATSGSYEQYFGPGTRLTVT.

CDR3 in amino acids: CSVEGSGGDVYGYTF. Written as DNA, the CDR3 is TGCAGCGTTGAAGGTTCAGGGGGCGACGTCTATGGCTACACCTTC. The chain has TRBV29-1 and TRBJ1-2; 8 nucleotides line up with TRBD1. The CDR3 sequence is 15 residues long. The V gene end was trimmed by 1 base and the J gene end by 4 bases; junction bases not matched to a gene: 8. From germline, CDR1 is SQVTM and CDR2 ANQGSEA.

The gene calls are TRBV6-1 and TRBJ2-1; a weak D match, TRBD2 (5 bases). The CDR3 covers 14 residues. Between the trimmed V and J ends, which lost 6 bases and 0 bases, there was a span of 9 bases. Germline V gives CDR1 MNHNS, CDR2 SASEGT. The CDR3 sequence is CASSSRGSYNEQFF. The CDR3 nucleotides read TGTGCCAGCAGCTCACGGGGCTCCTACAATGAGCAGTTCTTC.

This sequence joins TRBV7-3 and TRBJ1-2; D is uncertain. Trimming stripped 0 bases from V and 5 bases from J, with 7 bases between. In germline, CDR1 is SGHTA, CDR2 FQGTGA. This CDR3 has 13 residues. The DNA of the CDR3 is TGTGCCAGCAGCTTAACGGCAGCGTATGGCTACACCTTC. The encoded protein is CASSLTAAYGYTF.

The CDR3 bases are TGCAGCACAGGAGGATACCAAGAGACCCAGTACTTC. This sequence encodes CSTGGYQETQYF. The chain recombines TRBV29-1 with TRBJ2-5; possibly TRBD1 or TRBD2 for D (5 bases each). The CDR3 extends over 12 amino acids. CDR1 and CDR2 (germline): SQVTM, ANQGSEA. V dropped 8 bases and J dropped 0 bases, with 10 bases sitting between them.

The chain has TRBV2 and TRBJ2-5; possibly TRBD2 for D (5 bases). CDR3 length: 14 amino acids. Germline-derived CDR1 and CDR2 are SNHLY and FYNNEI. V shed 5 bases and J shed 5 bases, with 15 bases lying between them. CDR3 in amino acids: CASSRGPEVETQYF. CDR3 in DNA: TGTGCCAGCAGTCGCGGGCCCGAGGTGGAGACCCAGTACTTC.